The 10 T cell receptor beta chains below were found in one sample sequenced in a study of Graves' ophthalmopathy and Graves' hyperthyroidism. For repertoire sequencing, the TCR beta CDR3 regions were amplified from RNA transcripts. HTBI primers were employed in first-round RT-PCR, then a second-round multiplex PCR followed. TCRdb redid the calling of the multiplex PCR reads with MiXCR, one entry per CDR3 protein. The sample lists approximately 500,000 distinct CDR3 sequences, under 15% occurring once. Sequenced input: blood. The receptors come from a woman aged 30 to 39 with Graves' ophthalmopathy.

Ten or more counts support this clonotype. This chain connects TRBV2 to TRBJ1-5; 7 positions match TRBD1. Per germline, CDR1 SNHLY and CDR2 FYNNEI. The CDR3 has 14 amino acids. Trimming cost V 1 base and J 9 bases; bases outside gene matches: 6. DNA for the CDR3: TGTGCCAGCAGTGAAGGGGACAGTAGACGGCCCCAGCATTTT. Translating it yields CASSEGDSRRPQHF.

There are many counts of this clonotype. The chain links TRBV9 to TRBJ2-5; TRBD1 might be the D (6 bases). Germline CDR1 is SGDLS and CDR2 is YYNGEE. V lost 3 bases and J lost 10, with 16 bases in between. This CDR3 region has 13 residues. CDR3 sequence (DNA): TGTGCCAGCAGCGCCCCCTCCCAGGGGAGCCAGTACTTC. Amino acids: CASSAPSQGSQYF.

This clonotype came up many times. The chain employs TRBV28 and TRBJ1-3; 8 nucleotides match TRBD1. V trimming: 6 bases; J trimming: 2 bases; junction bases outside the gene matches: 3. The germline gives CDR1 MDHEN, CDR2 SYDVKM. This CDR3 has 14 residues. Written as DNA, the CDR3 is TGTGCCAGCAGCTTGGACAGGGCTGGAAACACCATATATTTT. As protein: CASSLDRAGNTIYF.

At least ten counts were recorded for this clonotype. The chain recombines TRBV12-3 or TRBV12-4 with TRBJ2-5, with D hard to call. The CDR3 extends over 14 amino acids. V was cut by 2 bases and J by 0 bases, with 7 bases left in between. The CDR3 here is CASSLLRYQETQYF. The CDR3 DNA reads TGTGCCAGCAGTTTACTTCGTTACCAAGAGACCCAGTACTTC.

The sample holds many counts of this clonotype. The chain has TRBV20-1 and TRBJ1-2; TRBD1 agrees at 7 bases. The CDR3 is 13 amino acids. The V gene's germline CDR1 is DFQATT and CDR2 SNEGSKA (reference sequence). Trimming took 1 base from V and 10 from J; bases not matched to a gene: 9. The CDR3 loop reads CSARADRDVDYTF. CDR3 bases: TGCAGTGCTAGAGCTGACAGGGACGTTGACTACACCTTC.

This clonotype was seen many times. V and J are TRBV12-3 or TRBV12-4 and TRBJ1-1, with TRBD1 identical over 7 bases. J was trimmed by 2 bases and V by 6 bases; bases with no gene match: 9. CDR3 size: 15 residues. CDR3 nucleotide sequence: TGTGCCAGCAGATACCGGGACAGAGTAAACACTGAAGCTTTCTTT. Translation gives CASRYRDRVNTEAFF.

This clonotype occurred many times. The chain employs TRBV30 and TRBJ2-7; D possibly corresponds to TRBD2 (5 bases). The V gene lost 3 bases and the J gene lost 0 bases, with 12 bases spanning the gap. The CDR3 totals 14 residues. CDR1 and CDR2 (germline): GTSNPN, SVGIG (reference sequence). For the CDR3, the DNA is TGTGCCTGGAGAAACCCGGGGAGCTCCTACGAGCAGTACTTC. Protein: CAWRNPGSSYEQYF.

The chain links TRBV30 to TRBJ2-7; the D gene is possibly TRBD2 (5 bases). CDR1 GTSNPN and CDR2 SVGIG come from the germline V gene (reference sequence). Trimming removed 6 bases at V and 4 bases at J, with 13 bases between. The CDR3 runs to 12 residues. CDR3 coding DNA: TGTGCCTGTTCCCTCGGGGTTTACGAGCAGTACTTC. Residues: CACSLGVYEQYF.

This clonotype has a count of ten or more. This chain links TRBV30 with TRBJ2-7; D uncertain. The CDR3 spans 12 residues. The germline gives CDR1 GTSNPN, CDR2 SVGIG (reference sequence). V was pared by 2 bases and J by 4 bases, with 9 bases between. Written as DNA, the CDR3 is TGTGCCTGGAGTCCCCTAGGATACGAGCAGTACTTC. Translation gives CAWSPLGYEQYF.

The V call is TRBV19, the J call TRBJ1-5; D possibly corresponds to TRBD1 (5 bases). Trimming shortened V by 6 bases and J by 7 bases, and 16 bases separated the two germline ends. The germline V gene has CDR1 LNHDA and CDR2 SQIVND (reference sequence). This CDR3 region has 14 residues. CDR3 sequence (DNA): TGTGCCAGTAGGGGTCCAGGGATGGGACAGCCCCAGCATTTT. Translation gives CASRGPGMGQPQHF.